This T cell receptor beta chain derives from a study of OX40 agonist ivuxolimab in advanced cancers. Study-wide results and caveats: Both blood CD4+ and CD8+ T cells showed clonal growth by week 6 at 0.1 to 3.0 mg/kg. More expanded clones were seen, on average, in CD8+ T cells than in CD4+.

A word on this clone: Its antigen is unidentified.

CDR3 length equals 15 residues. The V gene's germline CDR1 is SGHTA and CDR2 FQGTGA. The junction had 4 bases not matched to a gene; V was cut back by 1 base and J by 4 bases. TCRdb keeps only in-frame clones here, not all; method: immunoSEQ multiplex PCR. The repertoire holds approximately 74,000 clones, with approximately 85% as singletons. Patients were excluded for autoimmune disease history or systemic immunosuppression. This clonotype originated in an adult with an advanced solid tumor such as melanoma, head and neck, liver or kidney cancer. The chain has TRBV7-3 and TRBJ2-1; TRBD2 agrees at 7 bases. Sequenced material: CD4+ or CD8+ T cells sorted from blood, taken in a trial of the OX40 agonist ivuxolimab. CDR3 DNA sequence: TGTGCCAGCAGCTTAATCGGGCGGGAGTACAATGAGCAGTTCTTC. Translated, it gives CASSLIGREYNEQFF. Together with reference TRBV7-3 and TRBJ2-1, the CDR3 gives the full variable domain: GAGVSQTPSNKVTEKGKYVELRCDPISGHTALYWYRQSLGQGPEFLIYFQGTGAADDSGLPNDRFFAVRPEGSVSTLKIQRTERGDSAVYLCASSLIGREYNEQFFGPGTRLTVL.